Following are 15 T cell receptor beta chains from one sample sequenced in a study of blood T cell repertoires in COVID-19. Produced via immunoSEQ multiplex PCR; TCRdb's table is partial and in-frame only. The table records around 300,000 clones, under 90% of them present only once. Sequenced input: peripheral blood. The receptors shown here come from a woman aged 50 to 65 who had recovered from COVID-19.

V is TRBV5-6 and J is TRBJ1-1, with D perhaps matching TRBD1 (5 bases). Germline CDR1 and CDR2: SGHDT and YYEEEE. The ends were cut back, 1 base at V and 1 base at J, with 14 bases in the middle. CDR3 size: 16 residues. Here the CDR3 DNA reads TGTGCCAGCAGCTTGTGGGCAGGGTATTGGAACACTGAAGCTTTCTTT. Translated, it gives CASSLWAGYWNTEAFF.

The chain joins TRBV14 to TRBJ2-3; D is perhaps TRBD2 (6 bases). The length of the CDR3 is 18 residues. Trimming took off 0 bases at V and 1 base at J, with 17 bases between the two ends. The germline CDR1 and CDR2 sequences are SGHDN and FVKESK. The CDR3 coding sequence is TGTGCCAGCAGCCAAGATAAGTTCCTAGCGCTCGGCACAGATACGCAGTATTTT. Translation gives CASSQDKFLALGTDTQYF.

The J gene is TRBJ2-3, the V gene TRBV18; possible D gene TRBD2, 6 bases. This CDR3 has 14 amino acids. The V end lost 3 bases, the J end lost 6 bases, and 13 bases lay between the germline ends. Germline-derived CDR1 and CDR2 are KGHSH and LQKENI. The CDR3 sequence: CASSPWTTTDTQYF. CDR3 in DNA: TGTGCCAGCTCACCCTGGACTACCACGGATACGCAGTATTTT. Based on the CDR3 plus reference TRBV18 and TRBJ2-3, the full variable domain is NAGVMQNPRHLVRRRGQEARLRCSPMKGHSHVYWYRQLPEEGLKFMVYLQKENIIDESGMPKERFSAEFPKEGPSILRIQQVVRGDSAAYFCASSPWTTTDTQYFGPGTRLTVL.

This chain links TRBV7-2 with TRBJ2-1, with 12 bases that match TRBD2. V gave up 2 bases and J gave up 6 bases; unmatched junction bases: 5. The CDR3 contains 16 residues. CDR1 and CDR2 from the germline V gene are SGHTA and FQGNSA. This CDR3 reads CASSLSGTSGPNEQFF. CDR3 coding DNA: TGTGCCAGCAGCTTATCCGGGACTAGCGGGCCCAATGAGCAGTTCTTC.

This clone was picked up a small number of times. The V and J genes are TRBV28 and TRBJ2-3; 8 nucleotides line up with TRBD2. Germline CDR1 reads MDHEN; CDR2 reads SYDVKM. The CDR3 is 16 amino acids. The V segment lost 5 bases and the J segment 6 bases; nucleotides outside the gene matches: 13. The CDR3 sequence: CASSPIPGLGRDTQYF. CDR3 in DNA: TGTGCCAGCAGTCCTATCCCGGGACTAGGGAGGGATACGCAGTATTTT. Variable domain in full (rest from reference TRBV28 and TRBJ2-3): DVKVTQSSRYLVKRTGEKVFLECVQDMDHENMFWYRQDPGLGLRLIYFSYDVKMKEKGDIPEGYSVSREKKERFSLILESASTNQTSMYLCASSPIPGLGRDTQYFGPGTRLTVL.

The V call is TRBV6-5, the J call TRBJ2-3, with TRBD1 matching over 8 bases. The CDR3 has 14 residues. CDR1 is MNHEY and CDR2 is SVGAGI in the germline V gene. With 4 bases clipped from V and 3 bases from J, the junction kept 3 bases outside the gene matches. The CDR3 spells CASSSGQGTDTQYF. The CDR3 DNA reads as TGTGCCAGCAGTTCAGGACAGGGAACAGATACGCAGTATTTT.

The rearrangement uses TRBV28 and TRBJ2-7; 7 bases are a match to TRBD1. Germline CDR1 reads MDHEN; CDR2 reads SYDVKM. The CDR3 has 14 amino acids. J gave up 3 bases and V 5 bases, and 7 bases lay outside the gene matches. CDR3 amino acids: CASSTIQGIYEQYF. DNA for the CDR3: TGTGCCAGCAGTACCATACAGGGGATCTACGAGCAGTACTTC. The full variable domain, completed using reference TRBV28 and TRBJ2-7, is DVKVTQSSRYLVKRTGEKVFLECVQDMDHENMFWYRQDPGLGLRLIYFSYDVKMKEKGDIPEGYSVSREKKERFSLILESASTNQTSMYLCASSTIQGIYEQYFGPGTRLTVT.

The rearrangement uses TRBV19 and TRBJ1-1; 8 bases agree with TRBD1. The CDR3 contains 13 residues. Germline V gives CDR1 LNHDA, CDR2 SQIVND (reference sequence). With V trimmed by 10 bases and J by 6 bases, 10 bases remained unmatched. CDR3 in amino acids: CATKDRVFSEAFF. The DNA for the CDR3 is TGTGCCACGAAGGACAGGGTTTTTTCTGAAGCTTTCTTT.

A remark on this clone: At the DNA level, this CDR3 is encoded by other sequences in the same sample as well. The V call is TRBV7-8, the J call TRBJ2-7; perhaps TRBD1 as D (6 bases). This CDR3 contains 15 residues. Germline assignment: CDR1 SGHVS and CDR2 FQNEAQ. V gave up 1 base and J gave up 3 bases, with 13 bases separating them. The DNA for the CDR3 is TGTGCCAGCAGCTTAGTGGGGGCTTCAGGCTACGAGCAGTACTTC. It translates to CASSLVGASGYEQYF.

This clone showed up just once. The gene calls are TRBV7-2 and TRBJ2-6; D perhaps matches TRBD2 (5 bases). Germline V gene data show CDR1 as SGHTA and CDR2 as FQGNSA. This CDR3 spans 16 amino acids. V lost 4 bases, J lost 0 bases, and 10 bases lay in between. The CDR3 DNA reads as TGTGCCAGCAGCTATTTAGCGAGCTCTGGGGCCAACGTCCTGACTTTC. Residues: CASSYLASSGANVLTF.

The rearrangement links TRBV29-1 to TRBJ2-2; the match to TRBD2 covers 9 bases. CDR1 is SQVTM, CDR2 ANQGSEA, per germline. The V segment lost 4 bases and the J segment 4 bases; nucleotides outside the gene matches: 4. The CDR3 is 14 residues long. The CDR3 loop reads CSVGSGGITGELFF. The CDR3 DNA reads TGCAGCGTTGGTAGCGGGGGAATCACCGGGGAGCTGTTTTTT.

This clone was observed once. This sequence joins TRBV7-6 and TRBJ2-1, with 16 bases lining up with TRBD2. The V gene end was trimmed by 7 bases and the J gene end by 4 bases; junction bases not matched to a gene: 10. The length of the CDR3 is 18 residues. The germline gives CDR1 SGHVS, CDR2 FNYEAQ. CDR3: CASTEFGTSGGGYNEQFF. Here the CDR3 DNA reads TGTGCCAGCACCGAATTTGGGACTAGCGGGGGGGGATACAATGAGCAGTTCTTC. Complete variable domain (other parts from reference TRBV7-6 and TRBJ2-1): GAGVSQSPRYKVTKRGQDVALRCDPISGHVSLYWYRQALGQGPEFLTYFNYEAQQDKSGLPNDRFSAERPEGSISTLTIQRTEQRDSAMYRCASTEFGTSGGGYNEQFFGPGTRLTVL.

J is TRBJ2-1 and V is TRBV4-2; possible D gene TRBD1, 9 bases. V was pared by 1 base and J by 2 bases, with 30 bases between. The germline gives CDR1 LGHNA, CDR2 YNFKEQ. The CDR3 loop spans 22 amino acids. The CDR3 DNA reads TGTGCCAGCAGCCAAGCTGCGGGACAGGGCGTCAGCGGGAGTGGCCCCTACAATGAGCAGTTCTTC. Amino acid sequence: CASSQAAGQGVSGSGPYNEQFF.

This chain links TRBV11-1 with TRBJ2-1; possibly TRBD2 for D (7 bases). Germline CDR1 reads SGHAT; CDR2 reads FQDESV (reference sequence). The CDR3 is 15 residues long. Trimming cost V 5 bases and J 8 bases, with 19 bases left between them. In DNA, the CDR3 is TGTGCCAGCAGCCACCGGGGGGCCCTTCGCCATGAGCAGTTCTTC. This sequence encodes CASSHRGALRHEQFF.

This chain uses TRBV19 with TRBJ2-7, with D perhaps TRBD2 (6 bases). Per the germline V gene, CDR1 is LNHDA and CDR2 is SQIVND (reference sequence). The V end was cut by 4 bases, the J end by 0 bases, with 13 bases between. The CDR3 extends over 15 amino acids. The CDR3 sequence: CASSSGSGISYEQYF. The CDR3 bases are TGTGCCAGTAGTAGTGGTAGCGGAATCTCCTACGAGCAGTACTTC.